This T cell receptor (beta chain) was identified in a study of blood T cell repertoires in COVID-19. Original processing notes: Amplifying reference gene primers gave estimates of nucleated cell counts. Using immunoSEQ multiplex PCR, the repertoire was profiled, and TCRdb retains in-frame clones only, with some absent. V, J and clone size were drawn from that table, and D and trimming were deduced from the DNA. The table shows 150,000 to 200,000 clones, with about 77% occurring only once. V shed 6 bases, J shed 6 bases, and the junction held 4 bases outside the gene matches. The CDR3 runs 14 residues. The germline V gene encodes CDR1 SNHLY and CDR2 FYNNEI.

The sample was peripheral blood. This sequence joins TRBV2 and TRBJ1-5; 11 positions agree with TRBD1. The sequence came from a woman aged 80 or over with active or convalescent COVID-19. Here the CDR3 reads CASSSGTGGQPQHF. CDR3 nucleotide sequence: TGTGCCAGCAGCTCCGGGACAGGGGGTCAGCCCCAGCATTTT. The variable domain in full, completed from reference TRBV2 and TRBJ1-5, reads EPEVTQTPSHQVTQMGQEVILRCVPISNHLYFYWYRQILGQKVEFLVSFYNNEISEKSEIFDDQFSVERPDGSNFTLKIRSTKLEDSAMYFCASSSGTGGQPQHFGDGTRLSIL.